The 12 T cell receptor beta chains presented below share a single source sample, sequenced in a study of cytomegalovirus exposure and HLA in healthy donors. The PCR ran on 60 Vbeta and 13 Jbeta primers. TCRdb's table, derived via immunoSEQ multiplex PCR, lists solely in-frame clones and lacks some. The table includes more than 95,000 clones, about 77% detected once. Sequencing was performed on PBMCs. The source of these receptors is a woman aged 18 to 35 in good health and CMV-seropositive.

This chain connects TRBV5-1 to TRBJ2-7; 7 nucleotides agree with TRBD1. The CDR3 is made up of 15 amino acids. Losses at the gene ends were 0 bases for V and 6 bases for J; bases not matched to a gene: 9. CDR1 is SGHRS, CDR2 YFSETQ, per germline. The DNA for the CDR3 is TGCGCCAGCAGCTTGGGAGCGACAGGGAAGCTCGAGCAGTACTTC. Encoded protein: CASSLGATGKLEQYF.

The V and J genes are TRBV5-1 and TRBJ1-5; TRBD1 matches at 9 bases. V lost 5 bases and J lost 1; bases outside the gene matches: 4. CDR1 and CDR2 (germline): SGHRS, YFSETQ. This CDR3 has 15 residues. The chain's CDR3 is CASSAGQGSNQPQHF. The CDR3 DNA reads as TGCGCCAGCAGTGCCGGACAGGGGAGCAATCAGCCCCAGCATTTT.

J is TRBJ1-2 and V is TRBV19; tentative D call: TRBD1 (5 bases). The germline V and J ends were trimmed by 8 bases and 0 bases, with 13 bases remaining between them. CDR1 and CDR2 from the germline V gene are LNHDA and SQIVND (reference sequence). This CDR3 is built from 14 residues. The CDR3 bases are TGTGCCAGTCTCCAGGGCACGGCTAACTATGGCTACACCTTC. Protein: CASLQGTANYGYTF.

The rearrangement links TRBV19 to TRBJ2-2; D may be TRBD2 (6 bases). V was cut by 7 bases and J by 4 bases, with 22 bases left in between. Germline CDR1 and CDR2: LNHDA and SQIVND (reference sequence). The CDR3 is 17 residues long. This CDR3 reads CASKSFSGTGSTGELFF. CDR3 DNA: TGTGCCAGTAAAAGTTTTTCTGGGACTGGCAGCACCGGGGAGCTGTTTTTT.

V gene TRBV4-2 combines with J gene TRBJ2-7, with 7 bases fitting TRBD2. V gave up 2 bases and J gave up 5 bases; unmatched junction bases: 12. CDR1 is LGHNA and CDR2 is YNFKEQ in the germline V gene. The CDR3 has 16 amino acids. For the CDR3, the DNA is TGTGCCAGCAGCCAAAGTGGGAGGGGATACTCGAACGAGCAGTACTTC. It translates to CASSQSGRGYSNEQYF.

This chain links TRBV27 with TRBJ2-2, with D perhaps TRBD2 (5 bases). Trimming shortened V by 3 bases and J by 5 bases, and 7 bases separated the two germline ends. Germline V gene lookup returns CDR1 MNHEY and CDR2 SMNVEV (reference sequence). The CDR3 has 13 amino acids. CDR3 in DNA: TGTGCCAGCAGTTTTGGAGGTACCGGGGAGCTGTTTTTT. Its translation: CASSFGGTGELFF.

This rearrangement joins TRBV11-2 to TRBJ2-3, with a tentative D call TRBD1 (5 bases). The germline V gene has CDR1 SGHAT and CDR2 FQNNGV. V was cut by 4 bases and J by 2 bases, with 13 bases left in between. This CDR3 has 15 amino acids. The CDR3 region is CASSSVRAYTDTQYF. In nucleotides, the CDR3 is TGTGCCAGCAGCTCGGTCAGGGCGTACACAGATACGCAGTATTTT.

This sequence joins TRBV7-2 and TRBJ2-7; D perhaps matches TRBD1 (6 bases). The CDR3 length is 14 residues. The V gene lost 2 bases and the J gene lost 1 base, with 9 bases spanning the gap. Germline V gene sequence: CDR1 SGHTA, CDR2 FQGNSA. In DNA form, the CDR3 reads TGTGCCAGCAGCTTACCCCAGGGGTCCTACGAGCAGTACTTC. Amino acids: CASSLPQGSYEQYF.

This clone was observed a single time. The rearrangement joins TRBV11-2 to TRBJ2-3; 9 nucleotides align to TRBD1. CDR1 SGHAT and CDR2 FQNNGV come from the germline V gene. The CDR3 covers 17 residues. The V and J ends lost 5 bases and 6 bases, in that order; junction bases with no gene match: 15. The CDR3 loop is CASSVLQGARVVDTQYF. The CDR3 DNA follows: TGTGCCAGCAGCGTATTACAGGGGGCGCGGGTCGTGGATACGCAGTATTTT.

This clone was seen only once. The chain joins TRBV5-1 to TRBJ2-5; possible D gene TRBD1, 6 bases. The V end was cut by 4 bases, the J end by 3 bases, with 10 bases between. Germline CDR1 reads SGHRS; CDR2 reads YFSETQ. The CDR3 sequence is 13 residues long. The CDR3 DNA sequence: TGCGCCAGCAGCGAGCACAGGGAAGAGACCCAGTACTTC. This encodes CASSEHREETQYF. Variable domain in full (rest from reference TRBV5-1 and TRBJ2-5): KAGVTQTPRYLIKTRGQQVTLSCSPISGHRSVSWYQQTPGQGLQFLFEYFSETQRNKGNFPGRFSGRQFSNSRSEMNVSTLELGDSALYLCASSEHREETQYFGPGTRLLVL.

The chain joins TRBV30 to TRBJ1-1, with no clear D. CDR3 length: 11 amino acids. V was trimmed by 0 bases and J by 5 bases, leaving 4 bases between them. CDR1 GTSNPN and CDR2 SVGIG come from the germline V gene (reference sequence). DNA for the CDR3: TGTGCCTGGAGTGTACTAACTGAAGCTTTCTTT. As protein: CAWSVLTEAFF.

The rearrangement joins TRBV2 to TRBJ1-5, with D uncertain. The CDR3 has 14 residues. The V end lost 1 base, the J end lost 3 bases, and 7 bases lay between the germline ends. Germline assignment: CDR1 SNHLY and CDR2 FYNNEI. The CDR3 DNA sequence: TGTGCCAGCAGTGAAGGGCACCCCAATCAGCCCCAGCATTTT. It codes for CASSEGHPNQPQHF.